This T cell receptor (beta chain) is from a study of T cell responses to AZD1222 COVID-19 vaccine. The V segment lost 1 base and the J segment 6 bases; nucleotides outside the gene matches: 8. This CDR3 comprises 15 residues. Germline CDR1 is MGHRA and CDR2 is YSYEKL. Measured with immunoSEQ multiplex PCR; TCRdb has only the in-frame clones, and not every one. The table shows approximately 120,000 clones, with more than 70% occurring only once. Turning to this clone: Its antigen is still unknown.

Study results and limitations: Repertoires in all cases were sampled only once the peak T cell response had passed. Breadth and depth of Spike-specific TCRs rose after two AZD1222 doses.

The sequences come from peripheral blood, collected on day 0 of AZD1222 vaccination. The V and J genes are TRBV4-1 and TRBJ2-7; 8 positions agree with TRBD1. The sequence derives from an adult in good health. The CDR3 bases are TGCGCCAGCAGCCAAGTTGGGCAGGGGACAGGCGAGCAGTACTTC. This codes for CASSQVGQGTGEQYF.